Below are 3 T cell receptor beta chains sequenced from a single sample in a study of shared clonotypes between healthy human individuals. Clones were read by immunoSEQ multiplex PCR, and TCRdb kept only the in-frame ones, dropping some. The sample carries about half a million clones, more than 65% recorded once. Specimen: PBMCs. These receptors were obtained from a woman in her 40s in good health. Some clones in this sample may be carry-over from other donors' samples.

The rearrangement joins TRBV19 to TRBJ1-2, with D perhaps matching TRBD1 (6 bases). Germline CDR1 reads LNHDA; CDR2 reads SQIVND (reference sequence). The germline V and J ends were trimmed by 5 bases and 4 bases, with 11 bases remaining between them. The CDR3 is made up of 13 amino acids. The CDR3: CASSFDRTYGYTF. In DNA, the CDR3 is TGTGCCAGTAGTTTCGACAGGACCTATGGCTACACCTTC.

Note on this clone: A read error may be the cause here, since a much bigger clone is one base away. This chain connects TRBV9 to TRBJ1-1; 9 bases line up with TRBD1. This CDR3 spans 14 amino acids. Germline assignment: CDR1 SGDLS and CDR2 YYNGEE. The J segment lost 1 base and the V segment lost 3 bases, leaving 1 base of the junction unmatched. The CDR3 loop reads CASSAGQGNTEAFF. CDR3 nucleotides: TGTGCCAGCAGCGCGGGACAGGGGAACACTGAAGCTTTCTTT.

The V call is TRBV7-8, the J call TRBJ2-2; the match to TRBD1 covers 7 bases. Germline V CDR1 and CDR2: SGHVS, FQNEAQ. CDR3 length equals 14 residues. Germline trimming cut 9 bases from V and 5 bases from J; bases unmatched to any gene: 9. The chain's CDR3 is CASHEGAGTGELFF. The CDR3, as DNA: TGTGCCAGTCACGAGGGGGCCGGGACCGGGGAGCTGTTTTTT.